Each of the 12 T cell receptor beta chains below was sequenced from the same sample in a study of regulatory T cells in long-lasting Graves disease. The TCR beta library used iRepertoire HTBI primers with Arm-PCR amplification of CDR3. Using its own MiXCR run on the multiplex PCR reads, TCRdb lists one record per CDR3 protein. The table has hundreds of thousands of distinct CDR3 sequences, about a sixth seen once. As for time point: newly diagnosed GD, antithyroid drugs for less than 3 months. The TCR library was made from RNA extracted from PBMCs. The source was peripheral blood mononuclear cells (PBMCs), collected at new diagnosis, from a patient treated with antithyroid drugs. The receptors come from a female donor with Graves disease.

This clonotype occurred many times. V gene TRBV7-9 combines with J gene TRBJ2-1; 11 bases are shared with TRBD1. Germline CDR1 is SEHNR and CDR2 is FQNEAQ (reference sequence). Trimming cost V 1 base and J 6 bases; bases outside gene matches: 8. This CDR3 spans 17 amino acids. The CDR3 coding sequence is TGTGCCAGCAGCTTAGGGTGGATCGGGACAGGGGGCAATGAGCAGTTCTTC. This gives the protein CASSLGWIGTGGNEQFF.

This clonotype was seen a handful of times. CDR3 region: CASSKTGYNEKLFF. CDR3 DNA sequence: TGTGCCAGCAGTAAAACAGGTTATAATGAAAAACTGTTTTTT. This chain connects TRBV28 to TRBJ1-4, with a tentative D call TRBD1 (5 bases). Germline CDR1 reads MDHEN; CDR2 reads SYDVKM. V was trimmed by 5 bases and J by 4 bases, leaving 11 bases between them. The CDR3 length is 14 residues.

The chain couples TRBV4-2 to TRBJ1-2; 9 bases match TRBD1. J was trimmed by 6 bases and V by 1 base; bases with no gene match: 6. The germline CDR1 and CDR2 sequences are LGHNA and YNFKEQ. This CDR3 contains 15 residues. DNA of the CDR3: TGTGCCAGCAGCCAAGTGGAGACAGGGGGTAATGGCTACACCTTC. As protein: CASSQVETGGNGYTF.

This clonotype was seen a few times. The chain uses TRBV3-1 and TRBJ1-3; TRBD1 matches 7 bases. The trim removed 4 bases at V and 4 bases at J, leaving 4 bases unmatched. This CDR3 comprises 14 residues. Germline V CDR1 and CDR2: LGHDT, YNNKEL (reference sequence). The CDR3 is CASSPRDSGNTIYF. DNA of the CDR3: TGTGCCAGCAGCCCTAGGGACAGCGGAAACACCATATATTTT.

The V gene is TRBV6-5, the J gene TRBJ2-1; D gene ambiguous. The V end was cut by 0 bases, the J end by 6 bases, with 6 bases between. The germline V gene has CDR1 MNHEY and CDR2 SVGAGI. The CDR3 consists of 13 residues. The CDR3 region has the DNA TGTGCCAGCAGTTACTCGGAGAGCAATGAGCAGTTCTTC. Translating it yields CASSYSESNEQFF.

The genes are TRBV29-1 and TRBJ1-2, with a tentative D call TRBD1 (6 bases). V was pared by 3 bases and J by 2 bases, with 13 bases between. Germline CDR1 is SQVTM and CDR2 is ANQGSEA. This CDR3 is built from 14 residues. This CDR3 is CSVDVEGGNYGYTF. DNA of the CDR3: TGCAGCGTTGACGTCGAAGGGGGAAACTATGGCTACACCTTC.

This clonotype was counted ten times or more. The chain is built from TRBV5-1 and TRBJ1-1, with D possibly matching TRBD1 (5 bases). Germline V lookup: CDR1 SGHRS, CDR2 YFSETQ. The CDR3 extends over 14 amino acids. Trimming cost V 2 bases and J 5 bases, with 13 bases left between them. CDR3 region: CASSFMLGGTEAFF. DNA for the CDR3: TGCGCCAGCAGCTTCATGCTGGGGGGGACTGAAGCTTTCTTT.

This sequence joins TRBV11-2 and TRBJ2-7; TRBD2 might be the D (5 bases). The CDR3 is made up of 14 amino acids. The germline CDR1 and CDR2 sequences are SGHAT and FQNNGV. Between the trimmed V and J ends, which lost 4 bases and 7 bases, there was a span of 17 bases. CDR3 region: CASSSDVSGLEQYF. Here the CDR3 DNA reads TGTGCCAGCAGCTCGGATGTGTCGGGGTTGGAGCAGTACTTC.

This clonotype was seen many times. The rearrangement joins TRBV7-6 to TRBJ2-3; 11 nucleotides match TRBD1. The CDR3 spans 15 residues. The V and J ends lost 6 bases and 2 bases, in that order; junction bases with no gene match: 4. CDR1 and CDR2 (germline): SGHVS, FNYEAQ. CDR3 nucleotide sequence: TGTGCCAGCAGGGGGACAGGGGGGTTCACAGATACGCAGTATTTT. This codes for CASRGTGGFTDTQYF.

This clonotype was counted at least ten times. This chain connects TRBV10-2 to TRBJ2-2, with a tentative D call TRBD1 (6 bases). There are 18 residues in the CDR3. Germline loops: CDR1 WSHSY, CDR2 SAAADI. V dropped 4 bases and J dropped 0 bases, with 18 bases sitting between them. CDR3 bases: TGCGCCAGCAGTGTACACAGGGTGGAACTTCCGAACACCGGGGAGCTGTTTTTT. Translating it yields CASSVHRVELPNTGELFF.

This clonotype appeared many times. CDR3 amino acids: CAPSQTCTDTQYF. Here the CDR3 DNA reads TGTGCCCCAAGCCAGACCTGCACAGATACGCAGTATTTT. The chain has TRBV19 and TRBJ2-3; no clear D gene. The CDR3 consists of 13 residues. V lost 11 bases and J 1 base, leaving 13 bases between the germline ends. Germline CDR1 is LNHDA and CDR2 is SQIVND (reference sequence).

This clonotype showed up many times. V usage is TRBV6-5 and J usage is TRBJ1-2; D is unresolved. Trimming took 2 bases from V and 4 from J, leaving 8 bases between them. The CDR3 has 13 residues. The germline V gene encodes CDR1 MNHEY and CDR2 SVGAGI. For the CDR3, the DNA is TGTGCCAGCAGTTACAGCAGCACCTATGGCTACACCTTC. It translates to CASSYSSTYGYTF.